A single sample is the source of the 25 T cell receptor beta chains below, sequenced in a study of spatial heterogeneity in lung cancer. Time point here: blood at routine non-recurrence follow-up after resection. TCRdb reprocessed the 5' RACE reads with MiXCR, giving one entry per CDR3 protein. The data show approximately 20,000 distinct CDR3 sequences, more than 8% seen once. The sample consisted of PBMCs, taken at follow-up. All receptors come from a male donor with early-stage non-small cell lung cancer.

The V gene is TRBV3-1, the J gene TRBJ1-1, with D unclear. The CDR3 consists of 18 residues. V was cut by 1 base and J by 3 bases, with 21 bases left in between. Germline assignment: CDR1 LGHDT and CDR2 YNNKEL (reference sequence). CDR3 coding DNA: TGTGCCAGCAGCCAAGTCGGTCGTTGGGGTGAGAATTACACTGAAGCTTTCTTT. It specifies CASSQVGRWGENYTEAFF.

This clonotype was seen repeatedly, ten times or more. V and J are TRBV15 and TRBJ2-2; 8 bases align to TRBD1. The trim removed 1 base at V and 2 bases at J, leaving 6 bases unmatched. Germline-derived CDR1 and CDR2 are LNHNV and YYDKDF (reference sequence). The CDR3 totals 17 residues. In DNA form, the CDR3 reads TGTGCCACCAGCAGAGGGGCGGCAGGGGGCAACACCGGGGAGCTGTTTTTT. This codes for CATSRGAAGGNTGELFF.

This clonotype is termed medium-sized (0.01 to 0.1%). V and J are TRBV28 and TRBJ2-2, with TRBD2 matching over 10 bases. CDR3 length equals 17 residues. Germline CDR1 MDHEN, CDR2 SYDVKM. With 6 bases clipped from V and 1 base from J, the junction kept 8 bases outside the gene matches. This CDR3 is CASRPRTSGLNTGELFF. CDR3 DNA: TGTGCCAGCAGACCCCGGACTAGCGGATTGAACACCGGGGAGCTGTTTTTT.

This clonotype was counted ten times or more. The J gene is TRBJ2-5, the V gene TRBV2; no definite D call. This CDR3 contains 13 residues. Trimming cost V 11 bases and J 4 bases, with 17 bases left between them. Germline CDR1 SNHLY, CDR2 FYNNEI. CDR3 nucleotide sequence: TGTGCCCAATCTTCGACTCTCGGAGAGACCCAGTACTTC. It yields the protein CAQSSTLGETQYF. The whole variable domain, filled in from reference TRBV2 and TRBJ2-5, reads EPEVTQTPSHQVTQMGQEVILRCVPISNHLYFYWYRQILGQKVEFLVSFYNNEISEKSEIFDDQFSVERPDGSNFTLKIRSTKLEDSAMYFCAQSSTLGETQYFGPGTRLLVL.

This clonotype turned up a few times. This rearrangement joins TRBV4-3 to TRBJ2-1; 12 bases agree with TRBD2. This CDR3 has 21 amino acids. Germline loops: CDR1 LGHNA, CDR2 YSLEER. Unmatched junction bases numbered 15, after V lost 3 bases and J lost 0 bases. The CDR3 sequence: CASSQAGVGLAGPSSYNEQFF. Written as DNA, the CDR3 is TGCGCCAGCAGCCAGGCAGGGGTGGGACTAGCGGGTCCTAGCTCCTACAATGAGCAGTTCTTC.

This clonotype was observed at least ten times. The genes are TRBV28 and TRBJ2-7, with D perhaps being TRBD1 or TRBD2 (7 bases each). The length of the CDR3 is 14 residues. With 5 bases removed from V and 7 bases from J, the gap between germline ends came to 18 bases. CDR1 and CDR2 (germline): MDHEN, SYDVKM. CDR3 DNA sequence: TGTGCCAGCAGTCCCCCAGGGGGGGCTTGGGAGCAGTACTTC. This gives the protein CASSPPGGAWEQYF.

In this sample, this clonotype turned up a few times. The J gene is TRBJ2-1, the V gene TRBV29-1; 9 bases are a match to TRBD2. V lost 4 bases and J lost 6; bases outside the gene matches: 13. CDR1 and CDR2 from the germline V gene are SQVTM and ANQGSEA. There are 16 residues in the CDR3. The CDR3 region has the DNA TGCAGCGTTGTCCAGCGGGAGGACCTTTGGGGCAATGAGCAGTTCTTC. It translates to CSVVQREDLWGNEQFF.

In DNA, the CDR3 is TGTGCCAGCAGCCCGTCGACGGGAGGTAGGACTGAAGCTTTCTTT. This sequence encodes CASSPSTGGRTEAFF. The chain links TRBV11-1 to TRBJ1-1; D is undetermined. Germline-derived CDR1 and CDR2 are SGHAT and FQDESV (reference sequence). Trimming shortened V by 5 bases and J by 5 bases, and 18 bases separated the two germline ends. This CDR3 has 15 residues. The entire variable domain, with the rest obtained from reference TRBV11-1 and TRBJ1-1, is as follows: EAEVAQSPRYKITEKSQAVAFWCDPISGHATLYWYRQILGQGPELLVQFQDESVVDDSQLPKDRFSAERLKGVDSTLKIQPAELGDSAMYLCASSPSTGGRTEAFFGQGTRLTVV.

The rearrangement links TRBV12-3 or TRBV12-4 to TRBJ1-5, with D maybe TRBD1 (5 bases). V was clipped by 5 bases and J by 7 bases, with 21 bases between them. The CDR3 extends over 16 amino acids. For the CDR3, the DNA is TGTGCCAGCAGTCCCCGGGGCAGGGTAAAAGGACAGCCCCAGCATTTT. This encodes CASSPRGRVKGQPQHF.

This clonotype was recorded at least ten times. The gene calls are TRBV20-1 and TRBJ2-1; possibly TRBD1 or TRBD2 for D (7 bases each). Germline V gene data show CDR1 as DFQATT and CDR2 as SNEGSKA (reference sequence). Between the trimmed V and J ends, which lost 0 bases and 8 bases, there was a span of 14 bases. CDR3 length: 14 residues. CDR3 in DNA: TGCAGTGCTAGAGAAGGACTAGGGGGCGATGAGCAGTTCTTC. Translated: CSAREGLGGDEQFF.

This clonotype appeared a few times. The V gene is TRBV2, the J gene TRBJ2-7; D gene unclear. Germline values: CDR1 SNHLY, CDR2 FYNNEI. The CDR3 contains 15 residues. V lost 2 bases to trimming and J lost 3 bases, with 14 bases between them. CDR3 in DNA: TGTGCCAGCAGTGAAAGAGTGCAGGTGGGCTACGAGCAGTACTTC. Its translation is CASSERVQVGYEQYF.

The chain recombines TRBV28 with TRBJ2-7; a possible D gene is TRBD2 (6 bases). The V end lost 10 bases, the J end lost 2 bases, and 15 bases lay between the germline ends. The CDR3 loop spans 13 amino acids. The V gene's germline CDR1 is MDHEN and CDR2 SYDVKM. CDR3 in amino acids: CATAEGPTYEQYF. The CDR3 DNA sequence: TGTGCCACTGCGGAGGGCCCAACCTACGAGCAGTACTTC.

This clonotype is labeled as medium-sized. The chain recombines TRBV15 with TRBJ2-1; D gene unclear. Trimming removed 4 bases at V and 4 bases at J, with 14 bases between. The CDR3 extends over 15 amino acids. Per germline, CDR1 LNHNV and CDR2 YYDKDF (reference sequence). As DNA, the CDR3 is TGTGCCACCAGCAACGGACGGAAAAATTACAATGAGCAGTTCTTC. Its translation is CATSNGRKNYNEQFF. The variable domain in full, with the rest retrieved from reference TRBV15 and TRBJ2-1, is DAMVIQNPRYQVTQFGKPVTLSCSQTLNHNVMYWYQQKSSQAPKLLFHYYDKDFNNEADTPDNFQSRRPNTSFCFLDIRSPGLGDTAMYLCATSNGRKNYNEQFFGPGTRLTVL.

This clonotype occurred many times. The genes are TRBV27 and TRBJ2-1; 8 nucleotides line up with TRBD1. V gave up 0 bases and J gave up 8 bases; unmatched junction bases: 9. CDR1 is MNHEY, CDR2 SMNVEV, per germline (reference sequence). This CDR3 is 16 amino acids long. This chain's CDR3 is CASSLSSDRGYDEQFF. DNA for the CDR3: TGTGCCAGCAGTTTATCCAGTGACAGGGGCTATGATGAGCAGTTCTTC.

This clonotype was recorded many times. The gene calls are TRBV20-1 and TRBJ1-1, with D unresolved. The CDR3 is 12 residues long. V shed 6 bases and J shed 5 bases, with 13 bases lying between them. The V gene's germline CDR1 is DFQATT and CDR2 SNEGSKA (reference sequence). The DNA for the CDR3 is TGCAGTGCGCTGAGCCTTCGTACTGAAGCTTTCTTT. Protein sequence: CSALSLRTEAFF.

The chain is built from TRBV24-1 and TRBJ2-3; 9 positions agree with TRBD2. Germline lookup yields CDR1 KGHDR and CDR2 SFDVKD. With V trimmed by 0 bases and J by 1 base, 4 bases remained unmatched. The CDR3 covers 17 residues. CDR3 protein: CATSDLETSGRTDTQYF. Written as DNA, the CDR3 is TGTGCCACCAGTGATTTGGAGACTAGCGGACGCACAGATACGCAGTATTTT.

This clonotype was counted ten times or more. The chain has TRBV11-2 and TRBJ2-1; 10 nucleotides line up with TRBD1. The V and J ends lost 5 bases and 4 bases, in that order; junction bases with no gene match: 8. CDR1 is SGHAT, CDR2 FQNNGV, per germline. The CDR3 has 16 residues. This CDR3 reads CASSHHDRGRYNEQFF. Here the CDR3 DNA reads TGTGCCAGCAGCCACCACGACAGGGGGCGGTACAATGAGCAGTTCTTC.

This clonotype showed up many times. The V gene is TRBV7-6, the J gene TRBJ2-3; 8 nucleotides line up with TRBD2. CDR1 SGHVS and CDR2 FNYEAQ come from the germline V gene. The J segment lost 5 bases and the V segment lost 6 bases, leaving 10 bases of the junction unmatched. This CDR3 region has 15 residues. CDR3 loop: CASRPTGGPKDTQYF. The CDR3 DNA reads as TGTGCCAGCAGACCCACGGGAGGGCCAAAAGATACGCAGTATTTT.

This clonotype was seen a handful of times. The V and J genes are TRBV12-3 or TRBV12-4 and TRBJ2-5; 12 bases match TRBD1. The CDR3 length is 15 residues. Trimming at V came to 5 bases and at J to 5 bases, leaving 6 bases not matched to a gene. CDR3 coding DNA: TGTGCCAGCAGTAACTGGGGACAGGGGGCCGAGACCCAGTACTTC. Translated: CASSNWGQGAETQYF.

The chain combines TRBV5-4 with TRBJ2-3; 16 nucleotides agree with TRBD2. Losses at the gene ends were 4 bases for V and 3 bases for J; bases not matched to a gene: 5. The CDR3 has 17 residues. Germline-derived CDR1 and CDR2 are SGHNT and YYREEE (reference sequence). The CDR3 DNA follows: TGTGCCAGCAGCCCGGCGGGACTAGCGGGGGGGACAGATACGCAGTATTTT. Translated: CASSPAGLAGGTDTQYF.

This clonotype occurred a few times. V is TRBV20-1 and J is TRBJ2-7; D is perhaps TRBD1 (6 bases). V was clipped by 6 bases and J by 1 base, with 10 bases between them. The CDR3 has 12 residues. Germline-derived CDR1 and CDR2 are DFQATT and SNEGSKA (reference sequence). The DNA for the CDR3 is TGCAGTGCAAGGGACACTTCCTACGAGCAGTACTTC. The encoded protein is CSARDTSYEQYF.

Many counts were recorded for this clonotype. V is TRBV27 and J is TRBJ2-1; weak D call: TRBD2 (5 bases). Germline V gene sequence: CDR1 MNHEY, CDR2 SMNVEV (reference sequence). The CDR3 sequence is 15 residues long. V was cut by 2 bases and J by 0 bases, with 8 bases left in between. The CDR3 bases are TGTGCCAGCAGTTTAAGTGGGAGCTCCTACAATGAGCAGTTCTTC. Translating it yields CASSLSGSSYNEQFF.

The table lists this clonotype with many counts. This chain links TRBV27 with TRBJ1-2; 7 bases agree with TRBD1. This CDR3 has 15 residues. V lost 2 bases and J lost 4; bases outside the gene matches: 7. Germline V gene data show CDR1 as MNHEY and CDR2 as SMNVEV (reference sequence). The CDR3 spells CASSLGGRGTYGYTF. CDR3 bases: TGTGCCAGCAGTTTAGGGGGCAGGGGGACCTATGGCTACACCTTC.

The chain combines TRBV9 with TRBJ2-7, with 7 bases matching TRBD1. Per the germline V gene, CDR1 is SGDLS and CDR2 is YYNGEE. Trimming cost V 3 bases and J 4 bases; bases outside gene matches: 13. The CDR3 spans 16 residues. The CDR3 region has the DNA TGTGCCAGCAGCGCAAGGACAGGCCAAGACCTTTACGAGCAGTACTTC. Protein: CASSARTGQDLYEQYF.

This clonotype turned up a few times. V gene TRBV11-2 combines with J gene TRBJ2-7, with 7 bases matching TRBD1. Losses at the gene ends were 5 bases for V and 2 bases for J; bases not matched to a gene: 9. CDR1 is SGHAT, CDR2 FQNNGV, per germline. This CDR3 is 15 amino acids long. CDR3 sequence reads: CASSETGAYTYEQYF. The CDR3 DNA reads TGTGCCAGCAGCGAAACAGGGGCTTATACCTACGAGCAGTACTTC.